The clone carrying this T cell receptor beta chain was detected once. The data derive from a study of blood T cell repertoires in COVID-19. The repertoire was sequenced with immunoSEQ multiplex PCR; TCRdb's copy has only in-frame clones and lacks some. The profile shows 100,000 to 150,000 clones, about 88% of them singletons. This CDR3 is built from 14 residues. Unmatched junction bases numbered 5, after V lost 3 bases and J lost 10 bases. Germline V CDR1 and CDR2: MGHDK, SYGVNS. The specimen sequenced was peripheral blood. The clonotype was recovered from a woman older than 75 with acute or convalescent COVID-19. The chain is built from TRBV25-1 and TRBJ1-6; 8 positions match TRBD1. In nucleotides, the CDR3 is TGTGCCAGCAGTGACCGGACAGGGCGATCACCCCTCCACTTT. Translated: CASSDRTGRSPLHF.